These T cell receptor beta chains were read from a single sample in a study of post-analysis software for immune sequencing data. In TCRdb, the PCR reads were re-called with MiXCR into one record per CDR3 protein. The table includes about 500,000 distinct CDR3 sequences, around 40% detected once. Source material: blood. The receptors were sampled from a girl between 5 and 17 years old with multiple sclerosis. Both conserved end residues are part of each CDR3. A D gene is named only where the DNA matches it firmly. The size entry is marked missing in some rows and otherwise reads once, few, many or a size class.

TRBV28	TRBD2	TRBJ2-1	-	CASSSEGLAEFF	TGTGCCAGCAGTTCGGAAGGTCTAGCGGAGTTCTTC
TRBV29-1	-	TRBJ2-7	few	CSVASSYEQYF	TGCAGCGTTGCTAGTAGCTACGAGCAGTACTTC
TRBV11-2	TRBD2	TRBJ2-5	-	CAGSSGAGGPVTTQYF	TGTGCCGGCAGCTCCGGGGCGGGAGGGCCCGTCACGACCCAGTACTTC
TRBV6-1	TRBD2	TRBJ2-5	-	CASSEAGLAGVYGTQYF	TGTGCCAGCAGTGAAGCGGGACTAGCGGGAGTATATGGGACCCAGTACTTC
TRBV27	-	TRBJ1-2	few	CASSSYPGFGYTF	TGTGCCAGCAGTTCCTACCCGGGGTTTGGCTACACCTTC
TRBV7-2	-	TRBJ2-1	-	CAITTGGNEQFF	TGTGCCATCACAACCGGGGGAAATGAGCAGTTCTTC
TRBV20-1	TRBD1	TRBJ1-2	-	CSARPGTGNYGYTF	TGCAGTGCTCGTCCCGGGACAGGGAACTATGGCTACACCTTC
TRBV12-3/TRBV12-4	-	TRBJ2-7	-	CASSPTPLLRRSYEQYF	TGTGCCAGCAGTCCGACGCCGCTACTAAGACGGTCCTACGAGCAGTACTTC
TRBV10-3	TRBD1	TRBJ2-7	few	CAISDVGQGPSYEQYF	TGTGCCATCAGTGATGTGGGACAGGGGCCCTCCTACGAGCAGTACTTC
TRBV29-1	-	TRBJ2-6	few	CSVDMAGANVLTF	TGCAGCGTTGATATGGCTGGGGCCAACGTCCTGACTTTC
TRBV6-4	-	TRBJ1-1	few	CASSLNRDTEAFF	TGTGCCAGCAGCTTAAACAGGGACACTGAAGCTTTCTTT
TRBV28	TRBD1	TRBJ1-5	-	CASSLLGQGLGGNQPQHF	TGTGCCAGCAGTTTATTGGGACAGGGGCTAGGTGGGAATCAGCCCCAGCATTTT